The 29 T cell receptor beta chains below come from one sample, sequenced in a study of OX40 agonist ivuxolimab in advanced cancers. Measured with immunoSEQ multiplex PCR; TCRdb has only the in-frame clones, and not every one. Here the sample spans about 94,000 clones, roughly 91% being singletons. Sequencing was performed on CD4+ or CD8+ T cells sorted from blood, taken in a trial of the OX40 agonist ivuxolimab. All receptors derive from an adult with an advanced solid tumor such as melanoma, head and neck, liver or kidney cancer.

CDR3 sequence (DNA): TGTGCCAGCAGTCAACTCCGGGCCCCCTACGAGCAGTACTTC. Amino acids: CASSQLRAPYEQYF. The chain employs TRBV21-1 and TRBJ2-7. TRBV21-1 is labeled a pseudogene. CDR3 size: 14 residues.

V is TRBV7-7 and J is TRBJ2-5, with 8 nucleotides matching TRBD1. CDR3 size: 16 residues. Germline CDR1 is SSHAT and CDR2 is FNYEAQ (reference sequence). V was clipped by 1 base and J by 4 bases; unmatched bases: 8. CDR3: CASSLGTGLDVETQYF. The CDR3, as DNA: TGTGCCAGCAGCTTAGGGACAGGGTTGGATGTAGAGACCCAGTACTTC.

The rearrangement uses TRBV9 and TRBJ2-1; D remains unclear. This CDR3 spans 12 amino acids. Trimming pared 4 bases from V and 8 bases from J, leaving 10 bases between. From germline, CDR1 is SGDLS and CDR2 YYNGEE. The CDR3 region has the DNA TGTGCCAGCAGCCCTCTAGACTATGAGCAGTTCTTC. It codes for CASSPLDYEQFF.

The chain links TRBV29-1 to TRBJ2-3, with TRBD1 identical over 8 bases. Germline V CDR1 and CDR2: SQVTM, ANQGSEA. After removal of 6 bases from V and 3 bases from J, the junction contained 5 bases not matched to a gene. The CDR3 totals 13 residues. The CDR3 protein is CSVETGETDTQYF. CDR3 nucleotides: TGCAGCGTGGAGACAGGGGAGACAGATACGCAGTATTTT.

The chain links TRBV6-5 to TRBJ2-1; D is undetermined. This CDR3 comprises 11 residues. CDR1 and CDR2 from the germline V gene are MNHEY and SVGAGI. V lost 2 bases and J 12 bases, leaving 8 bases between the germline ends. The CDR3 region is CASSYVGRQFF. CDR3 nucleotide sequence: TGTGCCAGCAGTTACGTTGGGCGGCAGTTCTTC.

The chain couples TRBV7-2 to TRBJ2-5; 9 bases are a match to TRBD2. Germline V gene sequence: CDR1 SGHTA, CDR2 FQGNSA. The ends lost 2 bases at V and 1 base at J; junction bases unmatched: 8. The CDR3 is 17 residues long. For the CDR3, the DNA is TGTGCCAGCAGCTTATCGGGAGGCGGGGGGGGCCAAGAGACCCAGTACTTC. It translates to CASSLSGGGGGQETQYF.

The V and J genes are TRBV11-2 and TRBJ1-1; maybe TRBD1 (5 bases). The CDR3 totals 14 residues. CDR1 SGHAT and CDR2 FQNNGV come from the germline V gene. V lost 3 bases to trimming and J lost 5 bases, with 13 bases between them. CDR3 sequence (DNA): TGTGCCAGCAGCTTGTGGGACGGAGGGACTGAAGCTTTCTTT. Its translation: CASSLWDGGTEAFF.

The chain links TRBV23-1 to TRBJ2-2; a weak D match, TRBD1 (6 bases). TRBV23-1 qualifies as an ORF whose function is uncertain. The CDR3 runs 17 residues. Trimming stripped 2 bases from V and 3 bases from J, with 16 bases between. The CDR3 DNA is TGCGCCAGCAGTCAAATCTCAGGGGCGGGCGACACCGGGGAGCTGTTTTTT. Amino acids: CASSQISGAGDTGELFF.

CDR3 amino acids: CASSLEAANTGELFF. The CDR3 nucleotides are TGCGCCAGCAGCCTTGAGGCGGCGAACACCGGGGAGCTGTTTTTT. The chain is built from TRBV5-1 and TRBJ2-2, with D unclear. The V end lost 4 bases, the J end lost 0 bases, and 10 bases lay between the germline ends. The CDR3 runs 15 residues. The germline CDR1 and CDR2 sequences are SGHRS and YFSETQ.

The chain carries TRBV6-1 and TRBJ2-7, with 8 bases that match TRBD1. Trimming removed 6 bases from V and 2 bases from J; junction bases left unmatched: 6. This CDR3 region has 14 residues. Germline CDR1 MNHNS, CDR2 SASEGT. DNA of the CDR3: TGTGCCAGCAGGCGAGGGACAGGTCCCTACGAGCAGTACTTC. Translated: CASRRGTGPYEQYF.

This sequence joins TRBV10-2 and TRBJ2-3; 7 bases align to TRBD2. Germline assignment: CDR1 WSHSY and CDR2 SAAADI. Trimming took 6 bases from V and 2 from J; bases not matched to a gene: 5. The CDR3 has 14 amino acids. CDR3 residues: CASRGGVLTDTQYF. In nucleotides, the CDR3 is TGCGCCAGCAGGGGGGGGGTGCTCACAGATACGCAGTATTTT.

The CDR3 loop reads CASSQGGGGLGGSPLHF. Written as DNA, the CDR3 is TGCGCCAGCAGCCAAGGAGGGGGGGGACTAGGTGGTTCACCCCTCCACTTT. The chain links TRBV4-3 to TRBJ1-6; tentatively, D is TRBD1 (6 bases). The germline V gene encodes CDR1 LGHNA and CDR2 YSLEER. This CDR3 comprises 17 residues. V lost 1 base and J lost 9, with 19 bases in between.

V gene TRBV7-9 combines with J gene TRBJ2-5; no reliable D call. Trimming cost V 6 bases and J 2 bases, with 4 bases left between them. CDR1 and CDR2 (germline): SEHNR, FQNEAQ (reference sequence). This CDR3 has 11 amino acids. The CDR3 nucleotides read TGTGCCAGCAGGCCACAAGAGACCCAGTACTTC. It yields the protein CASRPQETQYF.

Note on this clone: As the CDR3 is not closed by the conserved phenylalanine or tryptophan, this likely results from a read error. The DNA is omitted, as the CDR3 cannot be located on it reliably, and the CDR3 follows TCRdb's listing. The V call is TRBV10-2, the J call TRBJ1-2. The CDR3 is 10 residues long, ends included. The germline V gene encodes CDR1 WSHSY and CDR2 SAAADI. The CDR3 is CASTPRVRDL.

J is TRBJ1-6 and V is TRBV2; possibly TRBD1 for D (6 bases). From germline, CDR1 is SNHLY and CDR2 FYNNEI. V dropped 6 bases and J dropped 10 bases, with 16 bases sitting between them. This CDR3 is built from 14 residues. The CDR3 reads CASSVQGGKSPLHF. The CDR3 DNA reads TGTGCCAGCAGCGTACAGGGAGGGAAATCACCCCTCCACTTT.

V usage is TRBV5-4 and J usage is TRBJ2-6, with TRBD2 matching 7 bases. This CDR3 is built from 16 residues. Per germline, CDR1 SGHNT and CDR2 YYREEE (reference sequence). Trimming took 4 bases from V and 0 from J; bases not matched to a gene: 4. This chain's CDR3 is CASSPGGTSGANVLTF. DNA of the CDR3: TGTGCCAGCAGCCCGGGGGGTACCTCTGGGGCCAACGTCCTGACTTTC.

This chain connects TRBV4-3 to TRBJ1-2; D unresolved. The V end was cut by 1 base, the J end by 6 bases, with 15 bases between. The germline V gene has CDR1 LGHNA and CDR2 YSLEER. The CDR3 is 15 residues long. The CDR3 DNA follows: TGCGCCAGCAGCCAAGCCCCGAGTAGGTCCGATGGCTACACCTTC. Its translation is CASSQAPSRSDGYTF.

This rearrangement joins TRBV10-2 to TRBJ2-7; D may be TRBD2 (5 bases). CDR1 WSHSY and CDR2 SAAADI come from the germline V gene. V gave up 10 bases and J gave up 7 bases, with 20 bases separating them. The CDR3 contains 13 residues. Here the CDR3 reads CATSTDLAGEQYF. The CDR3 DNA is TGCGCCACCTCGACCGACCTGGCGGGTGAGCAGTACTTC.

This chain uses TRBV4-1 with TRBJ2-3; tentatively, D is TRBD1 or TRBD2 (5 bases each). With 1 base removed from V and 0 bases from J, the gap between germline ends came to 17 bases. The germline V gene encodes CDR1 MGHRA and CDR2 YSYEKL. The CDR3 runs 18 residues. CDR3 nucleotides: TGCGCCAGCAGCCAAGTGGGACGGGGAGTACCTAGCACAGATACGCAGTATTTT. The encoded protein is CASSQVGRGVPSTDTQYF.

This chain links TRBV2 with TRBJ2-2; tentatively, D is TRBD1 or TRBD2 (7 bases each). The V gene's germline CDR1 is SNHLY and CDR2 FYNNEI. This CDR3 has 16 residues. Trimming took off 5 bases at V and 0 bases at J, with 13 bases between the two ends. The CDR3 region has the DNA TGTGCCAGCAGTAAGCGGGACAGAACGAACACCGGGGAGCTGTTTTTT. Translating gives CASSKRDRTNTGELFF.

The chain links TRBV7-9 to TRBJ1-6; D is unclear. This CDR3 has 13 amino acids. The V and J ends lost 3 bases and 9 bases respectively, with 9 bases between them. Germline CDR1 reads SEHNR; CDR2 reads FQNEAQ (reference sequence). The CDR3 loop is CASSLDQSSPLHF. The CDR3 DNA reads as TGTGCCAGCAGCTTGGACCAGAGTTCACCCCTCCACTTT.

This clone appeared a single time. The chain has TRBV6-6 and TRBJ2-5; the D gene is possibly TRBD1 (6 bases). CDR1 and CDR2 (germline): MNHNY, SVGAGI (reference sequence). The CDR3 loop spans 16 amino acids. V gave up 0 bases and J gave up 2 bases, with 13 bases separating them. This CDR3 is CASSYSQDSQQETQYF. The DNA for the CDR3 is TGTGCCAGCAGTTACTCGCAGGACAGCCAACAAGAGACCCAGTACTTC.

V gene TRBV7-2 combines with J gene TRBJ2-4, with 7 bases lining up with TRBD1. The CDR3 is 19 residues long. J lost 0 bases, V lost 5 bases, and 16 bases had no gene match. Per the germline V gene, CDR1 is SGHTA and CDR2 is FQGNSA. As DNA, the CDR3 is TGTGCCAGCAGCATGAGTGCCGGTACAGGGGCGGGAGCCAAAAACATTCAGTACTTC. It encodes CASSMSAGTGAGAKNIQYF.

This rearrangement joins TRBV5-8 to TRBJ2-2; TRBD2 agrees at 9 bases. The germline CDR1 and CDR2 sequences are SGHTS and YDEGEE. The CDR3 contains 14 residues. With V trimmed by 5 bases and J by 5 bases, 4 bases remained unmatched. The CDR3 protein is CASRGTSWTGELFF. The CDR3 region has the DNA TGTGCCAGCAGAGGGACTAGCTGGACCGGGGAGCTGTTTTTT.

The V and J genes are TRBV6-1 and TRBJ1-5, with 8 nucleotides matching TRBD1. Germline V lookup: CDR1 MNHNS, CDR2 SASEGT. V shed 6 bases and J 6 bases; nucleotides not matched to a gene: 7. CDR3 length: 14 residues. For the CDR3, the DNA is TGTGCCAGCAGGAGAACAGGGGGGGGTCAGCCCCAGCATTTT. Its translation is CASRRTGGGQPQHF.

In DNA, the CDR3 is TGCGCCAGCAGTGAGCCGGGGCCGCAGTACTTC. Translated, it gives CASSEPGPQYF. This chain joins TRBV10-1 and TRBJ2-7, with D tentatively TRBD1 or TRBD2 (5 bases each). V lost 2 bases to trimming and J lost 9 bases, with 8 bases between them. This CDR3 comprises 11 residues. Germline V gene lookup returns CDR1 WNHNN and CDR2 SYGVQD (reference sequence).

The chain links TRBV5-5 to TRBJ2-3; 11 positions match TRBD2. CDR1 is SGHKS and CDR2 is YYEKEE in the germline V gene (reference sequence). V gave up 4 bases and J gave up 4 bases; unmatched junction bases: 14. The CDR3 runs to 18 residues. CDR3: CASSPRGSGGAVADTQYF. The CDR3 nucleotides are TGTGCCAGCAGCCCGCGAGGTAGCGGGGGGGCCGTGGCAGATACGCAGTATTTT.

There are a few counts of this clone. The chain recombines TRBV10-1 with TRBJ2-7; the D is unclear. Germline V gene sequence: CDR1 WNHNN, CDR2 SYGVQD (reference sequence). The V and J ends lost 6 bases and 13 bases respectively, with 7 bases between them. The CDR3 has 8 residues. The CDR3 sequence is CASRQGYF. CDR3 in DNA: TGCGCCAGCAGACAAGGTTACTTC.

V usage is TRBV11-2 and J usage is TRBJ2-5; 8 bases map to TRBD2. Germline values: CDR1 SGHAT, CDR2 FQNNGV. V gave up 1 base and J gave up 1 base; unmatched junction bases: 8. CDR3 length equals 17 residues. The CDR3 here is CASSLGARGGTQETQYF. CDR3 bases: TGTGCCAGCAGCTTAGGGGCGCGCGGGGGGACCCAAGAGACCCAGTACTTC.